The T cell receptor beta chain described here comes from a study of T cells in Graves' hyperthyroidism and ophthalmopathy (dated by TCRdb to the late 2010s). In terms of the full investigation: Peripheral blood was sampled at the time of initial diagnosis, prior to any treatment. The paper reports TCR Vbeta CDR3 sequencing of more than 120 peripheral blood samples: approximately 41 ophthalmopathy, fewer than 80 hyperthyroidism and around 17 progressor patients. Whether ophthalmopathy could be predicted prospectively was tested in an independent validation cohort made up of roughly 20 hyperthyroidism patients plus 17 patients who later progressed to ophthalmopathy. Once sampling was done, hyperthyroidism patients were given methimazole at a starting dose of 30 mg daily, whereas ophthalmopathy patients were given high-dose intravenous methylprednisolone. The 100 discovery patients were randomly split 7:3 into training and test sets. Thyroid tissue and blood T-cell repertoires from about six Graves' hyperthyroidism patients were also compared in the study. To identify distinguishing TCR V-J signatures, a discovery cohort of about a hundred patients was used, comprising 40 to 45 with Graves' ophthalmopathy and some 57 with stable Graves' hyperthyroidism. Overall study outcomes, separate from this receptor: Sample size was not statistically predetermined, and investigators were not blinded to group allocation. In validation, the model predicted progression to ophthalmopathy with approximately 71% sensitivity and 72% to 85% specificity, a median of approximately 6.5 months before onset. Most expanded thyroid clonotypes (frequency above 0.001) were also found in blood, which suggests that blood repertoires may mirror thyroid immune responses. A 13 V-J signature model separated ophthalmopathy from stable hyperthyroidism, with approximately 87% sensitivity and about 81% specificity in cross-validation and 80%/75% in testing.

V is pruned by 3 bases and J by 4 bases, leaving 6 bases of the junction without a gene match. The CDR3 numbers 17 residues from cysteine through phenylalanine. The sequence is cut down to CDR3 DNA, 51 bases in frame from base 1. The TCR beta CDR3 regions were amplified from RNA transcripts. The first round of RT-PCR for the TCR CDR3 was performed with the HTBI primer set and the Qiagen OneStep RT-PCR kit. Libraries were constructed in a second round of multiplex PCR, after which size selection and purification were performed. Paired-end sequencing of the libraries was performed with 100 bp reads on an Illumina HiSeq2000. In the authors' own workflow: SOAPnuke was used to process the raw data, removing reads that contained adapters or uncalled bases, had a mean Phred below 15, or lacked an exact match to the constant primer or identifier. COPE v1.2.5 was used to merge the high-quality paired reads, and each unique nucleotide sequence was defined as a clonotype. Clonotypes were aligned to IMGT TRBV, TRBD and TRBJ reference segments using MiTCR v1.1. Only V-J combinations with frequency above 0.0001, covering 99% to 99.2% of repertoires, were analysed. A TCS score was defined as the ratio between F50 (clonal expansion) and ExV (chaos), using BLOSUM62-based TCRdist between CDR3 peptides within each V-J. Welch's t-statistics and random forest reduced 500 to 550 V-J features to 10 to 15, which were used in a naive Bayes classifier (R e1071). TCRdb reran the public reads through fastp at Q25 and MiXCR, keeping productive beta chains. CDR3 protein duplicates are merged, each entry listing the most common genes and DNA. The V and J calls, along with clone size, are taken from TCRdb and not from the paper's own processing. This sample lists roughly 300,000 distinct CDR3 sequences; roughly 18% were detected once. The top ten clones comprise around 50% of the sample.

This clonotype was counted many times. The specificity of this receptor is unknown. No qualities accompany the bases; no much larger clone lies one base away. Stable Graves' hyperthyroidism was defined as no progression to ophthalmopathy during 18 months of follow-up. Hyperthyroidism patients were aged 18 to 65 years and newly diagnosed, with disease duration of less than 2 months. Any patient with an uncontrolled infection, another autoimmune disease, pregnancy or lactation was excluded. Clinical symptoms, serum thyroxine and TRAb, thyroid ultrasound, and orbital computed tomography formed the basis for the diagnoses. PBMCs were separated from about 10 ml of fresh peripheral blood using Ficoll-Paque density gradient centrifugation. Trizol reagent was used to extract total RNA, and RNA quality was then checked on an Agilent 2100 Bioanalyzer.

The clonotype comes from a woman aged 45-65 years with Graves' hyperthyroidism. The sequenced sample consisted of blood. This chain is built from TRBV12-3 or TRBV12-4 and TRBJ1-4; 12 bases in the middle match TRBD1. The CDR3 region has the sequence CASSLGQGASNNEKLFF. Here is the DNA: TGTGCCAGCAGTTTGGGACAGGGGGCTTCAAATAATGAAAAACTGTTTTTT.